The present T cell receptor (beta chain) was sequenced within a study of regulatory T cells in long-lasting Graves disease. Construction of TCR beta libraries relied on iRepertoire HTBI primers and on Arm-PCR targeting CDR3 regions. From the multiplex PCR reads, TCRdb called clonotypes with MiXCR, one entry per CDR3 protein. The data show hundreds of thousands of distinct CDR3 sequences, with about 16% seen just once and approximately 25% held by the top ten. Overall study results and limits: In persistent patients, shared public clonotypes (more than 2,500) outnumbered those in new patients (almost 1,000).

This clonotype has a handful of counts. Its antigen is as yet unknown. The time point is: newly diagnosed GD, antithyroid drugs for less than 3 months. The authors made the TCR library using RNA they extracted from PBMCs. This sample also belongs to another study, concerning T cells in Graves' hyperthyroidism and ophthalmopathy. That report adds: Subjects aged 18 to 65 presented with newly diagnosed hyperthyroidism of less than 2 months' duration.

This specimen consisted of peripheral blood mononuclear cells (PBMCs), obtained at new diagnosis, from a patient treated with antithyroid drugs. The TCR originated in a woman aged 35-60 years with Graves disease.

The CDR3 is CASSPRTGGLDTQYF. The CDR3 region has the DNA TGTGCCAGCAGCCCCCGGACGGGGGGCTTGGATACGCAGTATTTT. The V and J genes are TRBV3-1 and TRBJ2-3; D might be TRBD2 (7 bases). In germline, CDR1 is LGHDT, CDR2 YNNKEL (reference sequence). Trimming removed 4 bases from V and 6 bases from J, with 17 bases in between. The CDR3 consists of 15 residues.